This is a list of T cell receptor beta chains from one sample in a study of regulatory T cells in long-lasting Graves disease. TCRdb reprocessed the multiplex PCR reads via MiXCR and lists one record per CDR3 protein. The data contain 350,000 to 550,000 distinct CDR3 sequences, around 17% of them singletons. This sample was shared with a second study, whose subject was T cells in Graves' hyperthyroidism and ophthalmopathy.

This material consisted of peripheral blood mononuclear cells (PBMCs), taken at new diagnosis, from a patient treated with antithyroid drugs. These receptors were obtained from a young woman with Graves disease. The CDR3 runs from the conserved cysteine through the conserved F or W. D genes are given only for firm matches. For some rows the clone size is stated as once, few or many, or as a class when expanded; others skip it.

D gene: NA
V gene: TRBV7-2
clone size: NA
J gene: TRBJ1-1
CDR3 DNA: TGTGCCAGCGGACCAGCGTTGAACACTGAAGCTTTCTTT
CDR3 protein: CASGPALNTEAFF

D gene: TRBD2
V gene: TRBV9
clone size: few
J gene: TRBJ2-1
CDR3 DNA: TGTGCCAGCAGCCGGGGAGCGGGAGTCTACAATGAGCAGTTCTTC
CDR3 protein: CASSRGAGVYNEQFF

D gene: NA
V gene: TRBV12-3/TRBV12-4
clone size: NA
J gene: TRBJ2-2
CDR3 DNA: TGTGCCAGCAGTTTAAGTAGGGGACGGACCGGGGAGCTGTTTTTT
CDR3 protein: CASSLSRGRTGELFF

D gene: NA
V gene: TRBV6-1
clone size: few
J gene: TRBJ2-7
CDR3 DNA: TGTGCCAGCAGTGCGACTTGGGGGGAAAGCGAGCAGTACTTC
CDR3 protein: CASSATWGESEQYF

D gene: TRBD2
V gene: TRBV14
clone size: many
J gene: TRBJ2-1
CDR3 DNA: TGTGCCAGCAGCCCCTGGACTAGCGGTTCCTCCTACAATGAGCAGTTCTTC
CDR3 protein: CASSPWTSGSSYNEQFF

D gene: TRBD2
V gene: TRBV6-2/TRBV6-3
clone size: NA
J gene: TRBJ2-1
CDR3 DNA: TGTGCCAGCAGTTACGGAACGGGACTAGCGGGAGGGAGCTCCTACAATGAGCAGTTCTTC
CDR3 protein: CASSYGTGLAGGSSYNEQFF

D gene: NA
V gene: TRBV9
clone size: few
J gene: TRBJ1-5
CDR3 DNA: TGTGCCAGCAGCGTAGGGGGGGCTGGGCAGCCCCAGCATTTT
CDR3 protein: CASSVGGAGQPQHF

D gene: NA
V gene: TRBV20-1
clone size: few
J gene: TRBJ2-1
CDR3 DNA: TGCAGTGCTAGTTTGGGGGTGGAAATCAATGAGCAGTTCTTC
CDR3 protein: CSASLGVEINEQFF

D gene: TRBD1
V gene: TRBV7-2
clone size: many
J gene: TRBJ2-5
CDR3 DNA: TGTGCCAGCAGTCCCGGGACAGAAGAGACCCAGTACTTC
CDR3 protein: CASSPGTEETQYF

D gene: TRBD2
V gene: TRBV15
clone size: many
J gene: TRBJ2-3
CDR3 DNA: TGTGCCACCAGCAGAGGATGGGCTAGCGGGAGTGATACGCAGTATTTT
CDR3 protein: CATSRGWASGSDTQYF

D gene: NA
V gene: TRBV4-3
clone size: few
J gene: TRBJ1-1
CDR3 DNA: TGCGCCAGCAGCCAAGATTTTGCGGGCATGAACACTGAAGCTTTCTTT
CDR3 protein: CASSQDFAGMNTEAFF

D gene: NA
V gene: TRBV7-2
clone size: many
J gene: TRBJ1-1
CDR3 DNA: TGTGCCAGCAGCTTGAACAACGTGGCTTTCTTT
CDR3 protein: CASSLNNVAFF

D gene: NA
V gene: TRBV27
clone size: many
J gene: TRBJ2-7
CDR3 DNA: TGTGCCAGCAGTTATCGGAAGTCCCATCGCTACGAGCAGTACTTC
CDR3 protein: CASSYRKSHRYEQYF

D gene: NA
V gene: TRBV27
clone size: few
J gene: TRBJ2-7
CDR3 DNA: TGTGCCAGCAGTTTATTAGATAATCTAGCTACGGGAGAAGAGCAGTACTTC
CDR3 protein: CASSLLDNLATGEEQYF

D gene: TRBD2
V gene: TRBV20-1
clone size: many
J gene: TRBJ2-1
CDR3 DNA: TGCAGTGCTAGTAAACTAGCGGGGGCGCCGTGGGAGCAGTTCTTC
CDR3 protein: CSASKLAGAPWEQFF

D gene: NA
V gene: TRBV7-3
clone size: few
J gene: TRBJ2-1
CDR3 DNA: TGTGCCAGCAGCTCTAGACAGATGAATGAGCAGTTCTTC
CDR3 protein: CASSSRQMNEQFF

D gene: TRBD2
V gene: TRBV12-3/TRBV12-4
clone size: many
J gene: TRBJ2-1
CDR3 DNA: TGTGCCAGCACCCAGAGACTAGCGGGAGGAAATGAGCAGTTCTTC
CDR3 protein: CASTQRLAGGNEQFF

D gene: NA
V gene: TRBV15
clone size: NA
J gene: TRBJ2-3
CDR3 DNA: TGTGCCACCAGCAGAGATCAGGGGTTTCCAGATACGCAGTATTTT
CDR3 protein: CATSRDQGFPDTQYF

D gene: TRBD2
V gene: TRBV4-1
clone size: NA
J gene: TRBJ2-2
CDR3 DNA: TGCGCCAGCAGCCAAGATCTAGCGGGAGCGAACACCGGGGAGCTGTTTTTT
CDR3 protein: CASSQDLAGANTGELFF

D gene: TRBD1
V gene: TRBV11-2
clone size: many
J gene: TRBJ1-4
CDR3 DNA: TGTGCCAGCAGCTTAGGAGTCGGGACAGGGATAAAAGATCTGTTTTTT
CDR3 protein: CASSLGVGTGIKDLFF

D gene: NA
V gene: TRBV5-1
clone size: few
J gene: TRBJ2-2
CDR3 DNA: TGCGCCAGCAGCCCCAGACTAGTAGCGAACACCGGGGAGCTGTTTTTT
CDR3 protein: CASSPRLVANTGELFF

D gene: NA
V gene: TRBV15
clone size: many
J gene: TRBJ2-1
CDR3 DNA: TGTGCCACCAGCTCCCGGCCACTTTCCGATGAGCAGTTCTTC
CDR3 protein: CATSSRPLSDEQFF

D gene: NA
V gene: TRBV29-1
clone size: NA
J gene: TRBJ1-4
CDR3 DNA: TGCAGCGTTGAAGATCAGGAGACTAATGAAAAACTGTTTTTT
CDR3 protein: CSVEDQETNEKLFF

D gene: TRBD2
V gene: TRBV7-2
clone size: NA
J gene: TRBJ2-3
CDR3 DNA: TGTGCCAGCAGCGGGACTAGCGGGATCACAGATACGCAGTATTTT
CDR3 protein: CASSGTSGITDTQYF